This T cell receptor beta chain appears in the sequencing data of a study of blood T cells in healthy people across ages. With a J-beta primer mix and a sample-barcoded 5' primer, a second PCR ran about 6 to 11 cycles. MiXCR was run by TCRdb on the 5' RACE reads, yielding one entry per CDR3 protein. The sample consists of under 800,000 distinct CDR3 sequences, roughly 21% of them appearing once. Regarding the study as a whole: Per million T cells, TCR beta diversity dropped roughly linearly as age increased.

CDR1 and CDR2 from the germline V gene are SGHTA and FQGNSA. The V end was cut by 0 bases, the J end by 4 bases, with 8 bases between. This CDR3 spans 14 amino acids. This clonotype was seen many times. The target antigen is unknown. The sequenced sample consisted of blood. The clonotype comes from a man between 65 and 79 years old in good health. This chain joins TRBV7-2 and TRBJ2-3, with a weak D call TRBD2 (6 bases). The CDR3 bases are TGTGCCAGCAGCTTAGCTGGGAGGCCAGATACGCAGTATTTT. As protein: CASSLAGRPDTQYF.